Presented here are 29 T cell receptor beta chains from one specimen sequenced in a study of T cell responses to AZD1222 COVID-19 vaccine. Using immunoSEQ multiplex PCR, the repertoire was profiled, and TCRdb retains in-frame clones only, with some absent. This sample has 110,000 to 150,000 clones, with 90% to 95% found just once. The sequencing here drew on peripheral blood, taken after recovery from COVID-19. Receptor source: an adult who had recovered from COVID-19.

This clone was seen once. The chain has TRBV5-1 and TRBJ2-2, with a tentative D call TRBD2 (6 bases). There are 15 residues in the CDR3. Trimming removed 0 bases from V and 3 bases from J, with 9 bases in between. CDR1 and CDR2 (germline): SGHRS, YFSETQ. The chain's CDR3 is CASSLVGLYTGELFF. The CDR3 coding sequence is TGCGCCAGCAGCTTGGTGGGACTGTACACCGGGGAGCTGTTTTTT.

The rearrangement uses TRBV3-1 (or the pseudogene TRBV3-2) and TRBJ1-2; 7 positions agree with TRBD1. The V segment lost 1 base and the J segment 2 bases; nucleotides outside the gene matches: 10. CDR1 is LGHDT and CDR2 is YNNKEL in the germline V gene (reference sequence). CDR3 size: 17 residues. The CDR3 protein is CASSQAGRQGLNYGYTF. The CDR3 DNA reads as TGTGCCAGCAGCCAAGCAGGTCGACAGGGTCTCAACTATGGCTACACCTTC.

J is TRBJ2-7 and V is TRBV3-1 (or the pseudogene TRBV3-2), with 7 bases lining up with TRBD1. Germline trimming cut 2 bases from V and 0 bases from J; bases unmatched to any gene: 10. The CDR3 runs 17 residues. From germline, CDR1 is LGHDT and CDR2 YNNKEL (reference sequence). DNA of the CDR3: TGTGCCAGCAGCCAAAGGGGGATTTGGGACAGCTCCTACGAGCAGTACTTC. Translated: CASSQRGIWDSSYEQYF.

This chain connects TRBV28 to TRBJ2-7; D is uncertain. This CDR3 region has 15 residues. Trimming took 5 bases from V and 5 from J, leaving 19 bases between them. CDR1 and CDR2 from the germline V gene are MDHEN and SYDVKM. CDR3 sequence: CASSAPGPTFDEQYF. The CDR3 DNA reads as TGTGCCAGCAGTGCGCCCGGGCCTACTTTCGACGAGCAGTACTTC.

This chain uses TRBV6-2 or TRBV6-3 with TRBJ2-3; TRBD1 agrees at 7 bases. Trimming removed 5 bases from V and 2 bases from J; junction bases left unmatched: 7. This CDR3 has 15 amino acids. Germline CDR1 is MNHEY and CDR2 is SVGEGT. CDR3 residues: CASSPGTEFTDTQYF. CDR3 bases: TGTGCCAGCAGTCCCGGGACAGAGTTCACAGATACGCAGTATTTT.

J is TRBJ2-2 and V is TRBV9; tentative D call: TRBD1 (5 bases). Trimming took off 3 bases at V and 2 bases at J, with 11 bases between the two ends. The CDR3 runs 15 residues. The germline V gene encodes CDR1 SGDLS and CDR2 YYNGEE. CDR3 protein: CASSGGAVNTGELFF. The DNA for the CDR3 is TGTGCCAGCAGCGGGGGCGCGGTAAACACCGGGGAGCTGTTTTTT.

The rearrangement joins TRBV5-1 to TRBJ2-1, with TRBD2 matching 9 bases. The CDR3 extends over 16 amino acids. J gave up 3 bases and V 4 bases, and 8 bases lay outside the gene matches. The germline V gene encodes CDR1 SGHRS and CDR2 YFSETQ. The CDR3 is CASSLLSGGRYNEQFF. The CDR3 nucleotides read TGCGCCAGCAGCCTTCTTAGCGGGGGTCGCTACAATGAGCAGTTCTTC.

The rearrangement joins TRBV4-1 to TRBJ2-7; D remains unclear. The germline V gene has CDR1 MGHRA and CDR2 YSYEKL. V was cut by 0 bases and J by 0 bases, with 12 bases left in between. The CDR3 consists of 16 residues. CDR3 protein: CASSQDGAPSSYEQYF. The CDR3, as DNA: TGCGCCAGCAGCCAAGACGGCGCTCCGAGCTCCTACGAGCAGTACTTC.

V is TRBV19 and J is TRBJ2-2; D remains unclear. V shed 3 bases and J shed 2 bases, with 10 bases lying between them. The germline V gene encodes CDR1 LNHDA and CDR2 SQIVND (reference sequence). The CDR3 is made up of 15 amino acids. DNA of the CDR3: TGTGCCAGTAGTATCGGGCAGGTTAACACCGGGGAGCTGTTTTTT. Residues: CASSIGQVNTGELFF. Using reference TRBV19 and TRBJ2-2 for the parts outside the CDR3, the full variable domain is DGGITQSPKYLFRKEGQNVTLSCEQNLNHDAMYWYRQDPGQGLRLIYYSQIVNDFQKGDIAEGYSVSREKKESFPLTVTSAQKNPTAFYLCASSIGQVNTGELFFGEGSRLTVL.

This chain connects TRBV28 to TRBJ1-1; D remains unclear. The germline V gene has CDR1 MDHEN and CDR2 SYDVKM. Trimming took 4 bases from V and 1 from J, leaving 4 bases between them. This CDR3 spans 12 amino acids. The CDR3 spells CASSSGNTEAFF. DNA for the CDR3: TGTGCCAGCAGTTCCGGGAACACTGAAGCTTTCTTT.

This chain's CDR3 is CASSQRTGSMGAGTQYF. Here the CDR3 DNA reads TGTGCCAGCAGCCAGAGGACAGGCTCTATGGGGGCGGGGACCCAGTACTTC. The chain is built from TRBV27 and TRBJ2-5; 7 nucleotides agree with TRBD1. V was clipped by 6 bases and J by 7 bases; unmatched bases: 20. The CDR3 runs 17 residues. The V gene's germline CDR1 is MNHEY and CDR2 SMNVEV (reference sequence).

The chain carries TRBV7-9 and TRBJ1-5; D is unclear. CDR3 size: 13 residues. V lost 0 bases to trimming and J lost 6 bases, with 6 bases between them. The germline V gene encodes CDR1 SEHNR and CDR2 FQNEAQ (reference sequence). The CDR3 nucleotides read TGTGCCAGCAGCTTAGCCCAGGCTCAGCCCCAGCATTTT. This codes for CASSLAQAQPQHF.

The V gene is TRBV7-3, the J gene TRBJ1-1; 9 positions match TRBD1. Losses at the gene ends were 1 base for V and 3 bases for J; bases not matched to a gene: 12. The CDR3 is 18 residues long. Germline lookup yields CDR1 SGHTA and CDR2 FQGTGA. CDR3: CASSLMALLQGADTEAFF. The CDR3 nucleotides read TGTGCCAGCAGCTTAATGGCCCTCCTACAGGGGGCGGACACTGAAGCTTTCTTT.

The chain has TRBV9 and TRBJ1-1; D is undetermined. Deletions cut 4 bases from V and 5 bases from J, with 6 bases between. Germline lookup yields CDR1 SGDLS and CDR2 YYNGEE. This CDR3 region has 11 residues. The CDR3 here is CASSLQTEAFF. The CDR3 DNA reads as TGTGCCAGCAGCTTACAGACTGAAGCTTTCTTT.

This clone came up once. In DNA, the CDR3 is TGTGCCATCAGTGAAAGGGGGCCACGGCTAGCGGGAGTGGGTTTCTACAATGAGCAGTTCTTC. This codes for CAISERGPRLAGVGFYNEQFF. The J gene is TRBJ2-1, the V gene TRBV10-3; TRBD2 agrees at 10 bases. V lost 3 bases, J lost 3 bases, and 20 bases stayed unmatched. The CDR3 is 21 residues long. The germline CDR1 and CDR2 sequences are ENHRY and SYGVKD.

The chain combines TRBV28 with TRBJ1-2; D is uncertain. V was trimmed by 6 bases and J by 4 bases, leaving 9 bases between them. The germline gives CDR1 MDHEN, CDR2 SYDVKM. The CDR3 is 12 residues long. This chain's CDR3 is CASSQDTYGYTF. As DNA, the CDR3 is TGTGCCAGCAGCCAAGACACCTATGGCTACACCTTC.

This chain links TRBV19 with TRBJ1-1; D is unclear. The CDR3 has 12 residues. With 6 bases removed from V and 3 bases from J, the gap between germline ends came to 8 bases. Germline loops: CDR1 LNHDA, CDR2 SQIVND (reference sequence). This chain's CDR3 is CASRYSDTEAFF. CDR3 nucleotides: TGTGCCAGTAGGTACTCCGACACTGAAGCTTTCTTT.

The V call is TRBV4-1, the J call TRBJ2-1; 9 bases align to TRBD2. The length of the CDR3 is 18 residues. With V trimmed by 0 bases and J by 1 base, 7 bases remained unmatched. CDR1 and CDR2 from the germline V gene are MGHRA and YSYEKL. The CDR3 is CASSQDPETSGSYNEQFF. The CDR3 DNA is TGCGCCAGCAGCCAAGACCCGGAGACTAGCGGTTCCTACAATGAGCAGTTCTTC.

The chain couples TRBV6-1 to TRBJ2-3; D possibly corresponds to TRBD2 (8 bases). The CDR3 has 17 amino acids. V lost 2 bases and J lost 5, with 20 bases in between. Germline-derived CDR1 and CDR2 are MNHNS and SASEGT. CDR3 residues: CASSEQGLAQGGDTQYF. The DNA of the CDR3 is TGTGCCAGCAGTGAACAAGGACTAGCCCAGGGGGGAGATACGCAGTATTTT.

This clone appeared a single time. The chain combines TRBV2 with TRBJ2-5; TRBD2 matches at 7 bases. With V trimmed by 8 bases and J by 5 bases, 5 bases remained unmatched. Germline lookup yields CDR1 SNHLY and CDR2 FYNNEI. The CDR3 covers 12 residues. CDR3 DNA sequence: TGTGCCAGCGCGGGAGAGATGGAGACCCAGTACTTC. Protein sequence: CASAGEMETQYF.

The V gene is TRBV9, the J gene TRBJ1-2; TRBD1 matches at 8 bases. After removal of 0 bases from V and 2 bases from J, the junction contained 3 bases not matched to a gene. The CDR3 extends over 15 amino acids. CDR1 is SGDLS, CDR2 YYNGEE, per germline. This chain's CDR3 is CASSVGGQDNYGYTF. The CDR3 region has the DNA TGTGCCAGCAGCGTAGGGGGACAGGACAACTATGGCTACACCTTC.

V usage is TRBV7-3 and J usage is TRBJ2-3; 8 bases line up with TRBD2. Germline V CDR1 and CDR2: SGHTA, FQGTGA. Trimming took 5 bases from V and 3 from J; bases not matched to a gene: 7. This CDR3 region has 15 residues. The CDR3 spells CASSTSGRTTDTQYF. In DNA form, the CDR3 reads TGTGCCAGCAGCACGAGCGGGAGAACGACAGATACGCAGTATTTT.

This rearrangement joins TRBV6-2 or TRBV6-3 to TRBJ2-2; 8 bases map to TRBD2. The CDR3 extends over 16 amino acids. CDR1 is MNHEY, CDR2 SVGEGT, per germline. V was clipped by 2 bases and J by 5 bases; unmatched bases: 7. The CDR3 DNA follows: TGTGCCAGCAGTTACGCGGGACTAGTTTGGACCGGGGAGCTGTTTTTT. It translates to CASSYAGLVWTGELFF.

The chain joins TRBV2 to TRBJ1-1; D unclear. This CDR3 has 15 amino acids. CDR1 is SNHLY and CDR2 is FYNNEI in the germline V gene. The V end was cut by 2 bases, the J end by 5 bases, with 15 bases between. The CDR3 region is CASSESVNRETEAFF. The CDR3 DNA follows: TGTGCCAGCAGTGAATCGGTGAATAGGGAGACTGAAGCTTTCTTT.

The rearrangement links TRBV6-5 to TRBJ1-6, with no clear D. Germline values: CDR1 MNHEY, CDR2 SVGAGI. V was pared by 10 bases and J by 1 base, with 8 bases between. This CDR3 is built from 13 residues. In nucleotides, the CDR3 is TGTGCCACGTCGCGATCCTATAATTCACCCCTCCACTTT. This codes for CATSRSYNSPLHF.

The CDR3 DNA reads as TGTGCCAGCAGTGGATCTTGGGAACAGCCCCAGCATTTT. It yields the protein CASSGSWEQPQHF. V usage is TRBV4-2 and J usage is TRBJ1-5; D gene unclear. There are 13 residues in the CDR3. Trimming pared 6 bases from V and 7 bases from J, leaving 13 bases between. Germline-derived CDR1 and CDR2 are LGHNA and YNFKEQ.

CDR3 sequence reads: CASSQDRNSRYEQYF. In DNA form, the CDR3 reads TGTGCCAGCAGCCAAGATAGAAACAGCCGCTACGAGCAGTACTTC. The genes are TRBV3-1 (or the pseudogene TRBV3-2) and TRBJ2-7, with D unclear. Germline-derived CDR1 and CDR2 are LGHDT and YNNKEL (reference sequence). This CDR3 spans 15 amino acids. The V and J ends lost 0 bases and 3 bases respectively, with 12 bases between them.

V gene TRBV5-1 combines with J gene TRBJ2-2; D possibly corresponds to TRBD2 (5 bases). CDR1 and CDR2 (germline): SGHRS, YFSETQ. Trimming left V 3 bases short and J 1 base short, with 7 bases between. The CDR3 consists of 14 residues. CDR3 amino acids: CASSSDWNTGELFF. CDR3 nucleotides: TGCGCCAGCAGCTCGGACTGGAACACCGGGGAGCTGTTTTTT.

J is TRBJ1-4 and V is TRBV28; no reliable D call. Germline loops: CDR1 MDHEN, CDR2 SYDVKM. Trimming shortened V by 10 bases and J by 13 bases, and 16 bases separated the two germline ends. CDR3 length: 11 amino acids. The CDR3 bases are TGTGCCACCTACCAGACGAACAGACTGTTTTTT. Encoded protein: CATYQTNRLFF.